The text below deals with one T cell receptor (delta chain). Different DNA sequences within this sample yield the same CDR3. The V and J ends lost 4 bases and 0 bases, in that order; junction bases with no gene match: 17. Germline V gene lookup returns CDR1 TSWWSYY and CDR2 QGS. The length of the CDR3 is 19 residues. This record comes from a study of gamma-delta chains in newborns, infants, children. Study at large: Microbial exposure reportedly drives polyclonal innate γδ T cell expansion after birth.

TCRdb ran CATT on the reads. The data show fewer than 9,500 delta-chain clones, 20% to 25% seen once. This chain uses TRDV1 with TRDJ1; TRDD2 aligns across 7 bases. This TCR came from a child who was a newborn, infant or young child, either healthy, febrile or measles-vaccinated (not recorded which). Specimen: blood. The CDR3 nucleotides read TGTGCTCTTGGGGTCGCTACCGCCTTCCTTCACTCCAACACCGATAAACTCATCTTT. Translation: CALGVATAFLHSNTDKLIF.